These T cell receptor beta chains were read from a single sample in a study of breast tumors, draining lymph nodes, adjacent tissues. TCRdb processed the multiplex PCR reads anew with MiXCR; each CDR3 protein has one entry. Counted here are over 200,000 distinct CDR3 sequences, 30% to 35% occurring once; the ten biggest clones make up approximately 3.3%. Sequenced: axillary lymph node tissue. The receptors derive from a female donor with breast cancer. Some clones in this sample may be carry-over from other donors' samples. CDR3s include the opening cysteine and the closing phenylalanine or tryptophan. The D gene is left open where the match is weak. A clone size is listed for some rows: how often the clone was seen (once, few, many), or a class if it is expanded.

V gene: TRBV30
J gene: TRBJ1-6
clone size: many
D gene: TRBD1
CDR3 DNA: TGTGCCTGCCACGGGACAGGGCCTACCAGCGGTAATTCACCCCTCCACTTT
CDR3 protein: CACHGTGPTSGNSPLHF

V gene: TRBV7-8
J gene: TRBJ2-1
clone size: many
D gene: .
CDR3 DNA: TGTGCCAGCAGCCCTAGACAGGCATCCTACAATGAGCAGTTCTTC
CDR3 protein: CASSPRQASYNEQFF

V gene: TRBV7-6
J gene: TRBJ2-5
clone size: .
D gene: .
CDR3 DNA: TGTGCCAGCAGCCCCGTACGGGGACCCCAAGAGACCCAGCACTTC
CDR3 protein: CASSPVRGPQETQHF

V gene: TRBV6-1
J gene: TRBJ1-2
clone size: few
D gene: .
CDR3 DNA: TGTGCCAGCAGTGAAATTGGGGTCGGCGGCTACACCTTC
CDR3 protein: CASSEIGVGGYTF

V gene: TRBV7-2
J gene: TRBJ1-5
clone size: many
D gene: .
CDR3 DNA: TGTGCCAGCAGCTTAGATCAATATAGCAATCAGCCCCAGCATTTT
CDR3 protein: CASSLDQYSNQPQHF

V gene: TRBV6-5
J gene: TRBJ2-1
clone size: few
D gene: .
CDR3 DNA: TGTGCCAGCAGCTTAGAGGGTCAGACCTACAATGAGCAGTTCTTC
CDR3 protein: CASSLEGQTYNEQFF

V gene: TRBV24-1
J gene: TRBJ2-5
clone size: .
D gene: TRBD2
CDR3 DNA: TGTGCCACCGGGACTAGTACGGGTCCAGGCGAGACCCAGTACTTC
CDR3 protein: CATGTSTGPGETQYF

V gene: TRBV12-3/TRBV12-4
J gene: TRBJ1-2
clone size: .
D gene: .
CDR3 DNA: TGTGCCAGCAGTTTAGAGAGTGGCTACACCTTC
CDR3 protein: CASSLESGYTF

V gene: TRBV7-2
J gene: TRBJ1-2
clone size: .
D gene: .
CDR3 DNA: TGTGCCAGCAGCCAAGATTGTGGGGTCTATGGCTACACCTTC
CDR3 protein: CASSQDCGVYGYTF

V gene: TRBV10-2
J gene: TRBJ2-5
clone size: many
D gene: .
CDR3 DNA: TGCGCCAGCAGTGACAGGGACCAAGAGACCCAGTACTTC
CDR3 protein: CASSDRDQETQYF

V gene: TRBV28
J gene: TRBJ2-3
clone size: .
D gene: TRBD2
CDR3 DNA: TGTGCCAGCAGTTCCGGGACTAGCGGGAGATACACAGATACGCAGTATTTT
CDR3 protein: CASSSGTSGRYTDTQYF

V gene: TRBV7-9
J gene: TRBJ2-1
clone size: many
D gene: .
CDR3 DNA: TGTGCCAGCAGCTTACTGGACGACGAAAATGAGCAGTTCTTC
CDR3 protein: CASSLLDDENEQFF

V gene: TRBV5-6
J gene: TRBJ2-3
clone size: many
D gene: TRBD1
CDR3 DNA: TGTGCCAGCAGCCGAACCGGGACAGGGCTAACAGATACGCAGTATTTT
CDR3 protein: CASSRTGTGLTDTQYF

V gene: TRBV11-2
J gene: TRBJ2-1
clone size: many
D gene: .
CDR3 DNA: TGTGCCAGCAGCTTCCCCGGGAACTACAATGAGCAGTTCTTC
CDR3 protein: CASSFPGNYNEQFF

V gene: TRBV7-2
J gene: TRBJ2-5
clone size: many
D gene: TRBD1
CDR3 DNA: TGTGCCAGCAGCTCCACACGGACAGGGGCTCGAGAGACCCAGTACTTC
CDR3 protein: CASSSTRTGARETQYF

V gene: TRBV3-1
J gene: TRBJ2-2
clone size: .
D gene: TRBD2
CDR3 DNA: TGTGCCAGCAGTCTACGGGGACTAGCAGGCACCGGGGAGCTGTTTTTT
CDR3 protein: CASSLRGLAGTGELFF

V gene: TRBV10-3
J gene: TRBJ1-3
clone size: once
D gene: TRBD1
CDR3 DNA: TGTGCCATCAGTCGGGGACAGCTGAGCTCTGGAAACACCATATATTTT
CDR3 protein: CAISRGQLSSGNTIYF

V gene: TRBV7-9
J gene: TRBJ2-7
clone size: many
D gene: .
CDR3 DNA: TGTGCCAGCAGCCCACGAACCGCTAGCGCCGGGTCCTACGAGCAGTACTTC
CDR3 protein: CASSPRTASAGSYEQYF

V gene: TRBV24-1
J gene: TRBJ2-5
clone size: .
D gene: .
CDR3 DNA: TGTGCCACCAGTGGTAGTGGGCTCGGGGGCCGTGACCAAGAGACCCAGTACTTC
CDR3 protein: CATSGSGLGGRDQETQYF

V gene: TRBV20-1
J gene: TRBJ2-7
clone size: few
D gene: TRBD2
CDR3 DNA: TGCAGTGCTTCTTACCCTTCTAGCGGGCCTACCTACGAGCAGTACTTC
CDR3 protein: CSASYPSSGPTYEQYF

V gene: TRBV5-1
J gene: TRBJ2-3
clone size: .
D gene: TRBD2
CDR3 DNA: TGCGCCAGCAGCTTGGCTTGGACTAGCGGGGGGACCGATACGCAGTATTTT
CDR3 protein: CASSLAWTSGGTDTQYF

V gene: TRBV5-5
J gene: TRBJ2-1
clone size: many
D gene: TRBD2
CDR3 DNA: TGTGCCAGCAGCCCCGGACTAGCGGTGAGCTCCTACAATGAGCAGTTCTTC
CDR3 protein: CASSPGLAVSSYNEQFF

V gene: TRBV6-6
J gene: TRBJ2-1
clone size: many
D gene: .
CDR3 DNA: TGTGCCAGCAGTAAAAACTGGGGAGTCGAGCAGTTCTTC
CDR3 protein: CASSKNWGVEQFF

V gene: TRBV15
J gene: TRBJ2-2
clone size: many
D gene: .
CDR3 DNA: TGTGCCACCAGCAGAGATCCCACCGGGGAGCTGTTTTTT
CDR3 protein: CATSRDPTGELFF

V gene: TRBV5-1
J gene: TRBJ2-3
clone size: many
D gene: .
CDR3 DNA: TGCGCCAGCAGGAGTTCCCTGAGAGGAGATACGCAGTATTTT
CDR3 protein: CASRSSLRGDTQYF

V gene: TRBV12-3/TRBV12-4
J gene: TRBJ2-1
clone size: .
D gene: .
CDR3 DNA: TGTGCCAGCAGTGCCTCTACCCCCAATGAGCAGTTCTTC
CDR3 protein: CASSASTPNEQFF

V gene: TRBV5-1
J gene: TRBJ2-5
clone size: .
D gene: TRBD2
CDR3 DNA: TGCGCCAGCAGCTTTCAGCGGGGGGTGGAAGAGACCCAGTACTTC
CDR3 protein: CASSFQRGVEETQYF

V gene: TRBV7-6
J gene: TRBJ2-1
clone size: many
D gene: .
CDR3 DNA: TGTGCCAGCTCAAGCGCGTCCTACAATGAGCAGTTCTTC
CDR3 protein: CASSSASYNEQFF

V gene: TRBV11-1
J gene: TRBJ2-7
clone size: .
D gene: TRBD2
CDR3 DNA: TGTGCCAGCAGCGAGATTAGCGGGAACCACTACGAGCAGTACTTC
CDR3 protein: CASSEISGNHYEQYF

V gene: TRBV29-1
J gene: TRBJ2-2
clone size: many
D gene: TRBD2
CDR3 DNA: TGCAGCGGATTACTAGCGGGAGGCGGAACCGGGGAGCTGTTTTTT
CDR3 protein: CSGLLAGGGTGELFF

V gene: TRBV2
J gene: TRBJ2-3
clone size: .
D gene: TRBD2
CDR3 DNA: TGTGCCAGCAGACCGACTAGCGGGACTACAGATACGCAGTATTTT
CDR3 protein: CASRPTSGTTDTQYF

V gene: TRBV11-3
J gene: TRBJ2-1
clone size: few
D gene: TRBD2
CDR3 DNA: TGTGCCAGCAGCTTGGCACTAGCGGGGAGGGGTGAGCAGTTCTTC
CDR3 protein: CASSLALAGRGEQFF

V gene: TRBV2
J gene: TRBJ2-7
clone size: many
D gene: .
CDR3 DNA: TGTGCCAGCAGTGAAACCCTCCTAATCGGCGAGCAGTACTTC
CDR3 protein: CASSETLLIGEQYF

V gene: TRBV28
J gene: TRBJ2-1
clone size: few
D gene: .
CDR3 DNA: TGTGCCAGCAGTTTCCCAGCTGAGGGCTCCTACAATGAGCAGTTCTTC
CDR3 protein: CASSFPAEGSYNEQFF

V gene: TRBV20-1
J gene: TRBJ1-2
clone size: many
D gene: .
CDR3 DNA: TGCAGTGCTTTTAGTTGGGAAGTCTATGGCTACACCTTC
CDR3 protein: CSAFSWEVYGYTF

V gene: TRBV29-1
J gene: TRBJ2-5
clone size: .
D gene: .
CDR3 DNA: TGCAGCGTTAGGGGCCAAGAGACCCAGTACTTC
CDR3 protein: CSVRGQETQYF

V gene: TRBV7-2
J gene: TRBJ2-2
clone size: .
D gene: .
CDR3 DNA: TGTGCCAGCAGCTTAGGCCACTTCAGGGAGCTGTTTTTT
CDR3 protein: CASSLGHFRELFF

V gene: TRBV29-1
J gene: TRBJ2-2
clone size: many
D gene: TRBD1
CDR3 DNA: TGCAGCGTTGTGGGTACAGGGGGAGGCACCGGGGAGCTGTTTTTT
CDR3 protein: CSVVGTGGGTGELFF

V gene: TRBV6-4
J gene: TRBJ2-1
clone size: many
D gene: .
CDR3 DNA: TGTGCCAGCAGTGACGAGATCTACAATGAGCAGTTCTTC
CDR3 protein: CASSDEIYNEQFF

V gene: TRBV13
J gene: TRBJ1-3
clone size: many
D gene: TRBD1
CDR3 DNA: TGTGCCAGCAGCTCGTATAAAGGACAGGGGGCCTCTGGAAACACCATATATTTT
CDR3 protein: CASSSYKGQGASGNTIYF

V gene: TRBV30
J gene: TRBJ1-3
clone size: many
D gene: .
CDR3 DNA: TGTGCCTGGAGTGTTGGGGATTCCGCTGGAAACACCATATATTTT
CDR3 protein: CAWSVGDSAGNTIYF

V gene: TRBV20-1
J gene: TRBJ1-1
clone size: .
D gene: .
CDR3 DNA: TGCAGTGCCCCGCTAGTAGCTCAGGGGCACACTGAAGCTTTCTTT
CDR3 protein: CSAPLVAQGHTEAFF